Each of the 24 T cell receptor beta chains below was sequenced from the same sample in a study of blood T cell repertoires in COVID-19. Only in-frame clones appear in the TCRdb table, and some are missing; sequencing was by immunoSEQ multiplex PCR. The profile shows roughly 130,000 clones, approximately 80% of them singletons. Material: peripheral blood. These receptors were obtained from a woman aged 60 to 75 with acute or convalescent COVID-19.

The chain recombines TRBV3-1 (or the pseudogene TRBV3-2) with TRBJ1-2, with D perhaps TRBD1 (6 bases). Trimming shortened V by 4 bases and J by 7 bases, and 19 bases separated the two germline ends. Germline V lookup: CDR1 LGHDT, CDR2 YNNKEL (reference sequence). The CDR3 runs to 15 residues. CDR3: CASSPQQGLVGGYTF. In DNA form, the CDR3 reads TGTGCCAGCAGCCCCCAGCAGGGGCTAGTGGGTGGCTACACCTTC.

This chain uses TRBV5-1 with TRBJ1-4; D is perhaps TRBD1 (6 bases). This CDR3 has 16 amino acids. CDR1 is SGHRS and CDR2 is YFSETQ in the germline V gene. V was clipped by 0 bases and J by 1 base, with 10 bases between them. In nucleotides, the CDR3 is TGCGCCAGCAGCTTGGCAGGGGCCATAACTAATGAAAAACTGTTTTTT. Translating gives CASSLAGAITNEKLFF.

This clone came up a few times. CDR3 nucleotides: TGTGCCAGCAGGCAAGAGGGTGGCACCGGGGAGCTGTTTTTT. It is translated as CASRQEGGTGELFF. V gene TRBV2 combines with J gene TRBJ2-2; tentative D call: TRBD2 (5 bases). The V end was cut by 6 bases, the J end by 4 bases, with 12 bases between. The CDR3 contains 14 residues. Germline V lookup: CDR1 SNHLY, CDR2 FYNNEI.

The chain employs TRBV29-1 and TRBJ1-2, with D hard to call. Germline CDR1 is SQVTM and CDR2 is ANQGSEA. Trimming shortened V by 1 base and J by 5 bases, and 17 bases separated the two germline ends. The CDR3 contains 15 residues. The CDR3 here is CSVEGEGKRAYGYTF. CDR3 DNA: TGCAGCGTTGAAGGTGAGGGAAAACGAGCATATGGCTACACCTTC.

With respect to this clone: Within the sample, other DNA sequences also encode this same CDR3. This chain joins TRBV14 and TRBJ2-7, with D maybe TRBD1 (5 bases). V lost 4 bases and J lost 0, with 7 bases in between. CDR1 is SGHDN and CDR2 is FVKESK in the germline V gene. CDR3 length: 13 residues. The CDR3 loop is CASSLQVSYEQYF. The DNA of the CDR3 is TGTGCCAGCAGCCTACAGGTCTCCTACGAGCAGTACTTC.

The chain links TRBV6-6 to TRBJ1-2; perhaps TRBD1 as D (5 bases). Trimming shortened V by 5 bases and J by 5 bases, and 24 bases separated the two germline ends. The CDR3 consists of 17 residues. Germline V gives CDR1 MNHNY, CDR2 SVGAGI (reference sequence). CDR3 protein: CASSPDRNTNLPYGYTF. The CDR3 DNA sequence: TGTGCCAGCAGTCCCGACAGAAACACGAATCTCCCGTATGGCTACACCTTC.

This clone appeared once. The rearrangement joins TRBV6-5 to TRBJ1-5; TRBD1 matches at 7 bases. Trimming removed 8 bases from V and 4 bases from J; junction bases left unmatched: 5. Germline V gene lookup returns CDR1 MNHEY and CDR2 SVGAGI. CDR3 length: 13 residues. The CDR3: CASGGGLNQPQHF. CDR3 coding DNA: TGTGCCAGCGGAGGGGGCCTTAATCAGCCCCAGCATTTT.

The gene calls are TRBV10-3 and TRBJ2-1; 8 bases match TRBD2. V lost 9 bases to trimming and J lost 6 bases; unmatched junction nucleotides: 1. CDR3 length equals 11 residues. Germline loops: CDR1 ENHRY, CDR2 SYGVKD. The CDR3 loop reads CAMSGGNEQFF. The CDR3 nucleotides are TGTGCCATGAGCGGGGGCAATGAGCAGTTCTTC.

The chain links TRBV5-1 to TRBJ2-5; D remains ambiguous. The CDR3 is made up of 11 amino acids. Germline assignment: CDR1 SGHRS and CDR2 YFSETQ. With 5 bases removed from V and 5 bases from J, the gap between germline ends came to 7 bases. The CDR3 spells CASRTQETQYF. Here the CDR3 DNA reads TGCGCCAGCAGAACGCAGGAGACCCAGTACTTC.

This chain joins TRBV5-4 and TRBJ1-1, with 9 nucleotides matching TRBD1. CDR1 and CDR2 from the germline V gene are SGHNT and YYREEE (reference sequence). V was pared by 5 bases and J by 6 bases, with 5 bases of the junction left unmatched. The CDR3 is 13 residues long. CDR3 sequence reads: CASRTGGKSEAFF. In nucleotides, the CDR3 is TGTGCCAGCAGGACAGGGGGTAAATCTGAAGCTTTCTTT.

This clone was counted a few times. The rearrangement uses TRBV10-1 and TRBJ2-2; 8 bases are a match to TRBD1. Germline V gene sequence: CDR1 WNHNN, CDR2 SYGVQD (reference sequence). Losses at the gene ends were 6 bases for V and 4 bases for J; bases not matched to a gene: 4. CDR3 size: 14 residues. The CDR3 coding sequence is TGCGCCAGCAGAGGACAGGGCCCCACCGGGGAGCTGTTTTTT. It is translated as CASRGQGPTGELFF.

The chain links TRBV19 to TRBJ2-6; a possible D gene is TRBD1 (6 bases). The CDR3 length is 16 residues. Trimming shortened V by 3 bases and J by 2 bases, and 11 bases separated the two germline ends. Germline V gene sequence: CDR1 LNHDA, CDR2 SQIVND (reference sequence). In nucleotides, the CDR3 is TGTGCCAGTAGTATCGCCCAGGGGACTGGGGCCAACGTCCTGACTTTC. As protein: CASSIAQGTGANVLTF.

This rearrangement joins TRBV27 to TRBJ2-1, with 9 bases lining up with TRBD2. Germline V gene lookup returns CDR1 MNHEY and CDR2 SMNVEV (reference sequence). V trimming: 2 bases; J trimming: 9 bases; junction bases outside the gene matches: 8. The CDR3 spans 15 residues. The chain's CDR3 is CASSLRSSGEGEQFF. The CDR3 bases are TGTGCCAGCAGTTTAAGGTCTAGCGGGGAGGGTGAGCAGTTCTTC.

The V call is TRBV18, the J call TRBJ1-2; the match to TRBD1 covers 9 bases. From germline, CDR1 is KGHSH and CDR2 LQKENI. CDR3 size: 18 residues. V was pared by 2 bases and J by 4 bases, with 14 bases of the junction left unmatched. CDR3 loop: CASSPRFGFGTGTYGYTF. CDR3 in DNA: TGTGCCAGCTCACCAAGGTTTGGTTTCGGGACAGGGACCTATGGCTACACCTTC. Full variable domain (rest looked up from reference TRBV18 and TRBJ1-2): NAGVMQNPRHLVRRRGQEARLRCSPMKGHSHVYWYRQLPEEGLKFMVYLQKENIIDESGMPKERFSAEFPKEGPSILRIQQVVRGDSAAYFCASSPRFGFGTGTYGYTFGSGTRLTVV.

This clone was recorded once. The chain combines TRBV9 with TRBJ2-7, with D maybe TRBD1 (6 bases). The CDR3 sequence is 13 residues long. CDR1 and CDR2 from the germline V gene are SGDLS and YYNGEE. The V and J ends lost 0 bases and 4 bases respectively, with 8 bases between them. CDR3 nucleotide sequence: TGTGCCAGCAGCGTAGCTACAGGGTACGAGCAGTACTTC. Encoded protein: CASSVATGYEQYF.

V gene TRBV9 combines with J gene TRBJ2-5, with 10 bases aligning to TRBD2. The V segment lost 1 base and the J segment 4 bases; nucleotides outside the gene matches: 7. This CDR3 is built from 16 residues. The germline V gene has CDR1 SGDLS and CDR2 YYNGEE. CDR3 coding DNA: TGTGCCAGCAGCGTATTAGCGGGGGGTTTTGGAGAGACCCAGTACTTC. Its translation: CASSVLAGGFGETQYF.

The rearrangement joins TRBV3-1 (or the pseudogene TRBV3-2) to TRBJ2-6; 7 bases are a match to TRBD1. The CDR3 covers 18 residues. Germline V gene lookup returns CDR1 LGHDT and CDR2 YNNKEL (reference sequence). V trimming: 0 bases; J trimming: 3 bases; junction bases outside the gene matches: 8. The CDR3 DNA is TGTGCCAGCAGCCAAGATGGAAAGGGGGCAGATGGGGCCAACGTCCTGACTTTC. Amino acid sequence: CASSQDGKGADGANVLTF.

The V call is TRBV2, the J call TRBJ1-2; D is possibly TRBD1 (6 bases). In germline, CDR1 is SNHLY, CDR2 FYNNEI. The CDR3 contains 16 residues. V was pared by 5 bases and J by 4 bases, with 20 bases between. The CDR3 sequence: CASSYYSGAPRYGYTF. The DNA for the CDR3 is TGTGCCAGCAGTTATTATTCAGGGGCCCCCCGCTATGGCTACACCTTC.

V gene TRBV30 combines with J gene TRBJ1-1; 7 bases match TRBD1. With V trimmed by 2 bases and J by 11 bases, 14 bases remained unmatched. The CDR3 has 14 amino acids. Germline V gene data show CDR1 as GTSNPN and CDR2 as SVGIG (reference sequence). The CDR3: CAWSQAGGAYAAFF. CDR3 in DNA: TGTGCCTGGAGTCAAGCAGGGGGAGCGTATGCGGCTTTCTTT. The full variable domain, with the rest looked up from reference TRBV30 and TRBJ1-1, is SQTIHQWPATLVQPVGSPLSLECTVEGTSNPNLYWYRQAAGRGLQLLFYSVGIGQISSEVPQNLSASRPQDRQFILSSKKLLLSDSGFYLCAWSQAGGAYAAFFGQGTRLTVV.

The V and J genes are TRBV2 and TRBJ2-2, with D possibly TRBD1 on 5 matching bases. This CDR3 region has 13 residues. Germline CDR1 is SNHLY and CDR2 is FYNNEI. V lost 7 bases and J 1 base, leaving 7 bases between the germline ends. CDR3 sequence (DNA): TGTGCCAGCATAGGACAGAACACCGGGGAGCTGTTTTTT. Protein sequence: CASIGQNTGELFF.

The chain uses TRBV6-6 and TRBJ1-1, with a weak D call TRBD1 (5 bases). This CDR3 has 15 amino acids. Trimming removed 3 bases from V and 5 bases from J, with 16 bases in between. Germline loops: CDR1 MNHNY, CDR2 SVGAGI (reference sequence). CDR3 amino acids: CASSYSTERRTEAFF. For the CDR3, the DNA is TGTGCCAGCAGTTATTCGACAGAGAGACGGACTGAAGCTTTCTTT.

The genes are TRBV27 and TRBJ2-2; maybe TRBD2 (6 bases). V was shortened by 6 bases and J by 0 bases, with 8 bases between the two germline ends. This CDR3 comprises 14 residues. In germline, CDR1 is MNHEY, CDR2 SMNVEV (reference sequence). The CDR3 reads CASRGGSNTGELFF. CDR3 sequence (DNA): TGTGCCAGCAGGGGGGGTTCGAACACCGGGGAGCTGTTTTTT.

This clone is a singleton in its sample. V usage is TRBV2 and J usage is TRBJ2-7; the D gene is possibly TRBD1 (6 bases). V was trimmed by 1 base and J by 10 bases, leaving 11 bases between them. CDR3 length: 12 amino acids. Looked up from germline, CDR1 is SNHLY and CDR2 is FYNNEI. CDR3 loop: CASSEGDRLQYF. In nucleotides, the CDR3 is TGTGCCAGCAGTGAAGGTGACAGGTTACAGTACTTC.

The chain combines TRBV27 with TRBJ1-2; TRBD1 might be the D (5 bases). The V and J ends lost 3 bases and 2 bases respectively, with 10 bases between them. This CDR3 region has 14 residues. CDR1 MNHEY and CDR2 SMNVEV come from the germline V gene (reference sequence). CDR3 amino acids: CASSFLPGNYGYTF. The CDR3 DNA follows: TGTGCCAGCAGTTTCCTCCCAGGGAACTATGGCTACACCTTC.